The rows below give T cell receptor beta chains drawn from one sample of a study of blood T cell repertoires in COVID-19. Using immunoSEQ multiplex PCR, the repertoire was profiled, and TCRdb retains in-frame clones only, with some absent. The sample records 120,000 to 150,000 clones, 88% being singletons. The material sequenced was PBMCs or T cells enriched from blood (not recorded which). Every receptor here comes from a young woman with acute COVID-19. The conserved cysteine and the conserved F or W are not part of the CDR3 here. Fields, in order: D gene, V gene, J gene, CDR3 protein. A D gene is named only where the DNA matches it firmly.

NA	TRBV7-3	TRBJ2-5	ASSLNPTVGRYETQY
NA	TRBV29-1	TRBJ1-2	SVEDWANPNYGYT
TRBD2	TRBV6-4	TRBJ2-2	ASSPSGRNTGELF
NA	TRBV28	TRBJ1-1	ASSPSSGHLNTEAF
TRBD2	TRBV28	TRBJ2-7	ATVAGSPYEQY
TRBD2	TRBV9	TRBJ2-7	ASSPRGTGGPGEQY
TRBD2	TRBV10-3	TRBJ2-3	AISDQQLAGGSDTQY
NA	TRBV5-6	TRBJ1-5	ASSLGASTQPQH
NA	TRBV24-1	TRBJ1-2	ATSDRRQHYGYT
TRBD1	TRBV9	TRBJ1-3	ASSLTGGGGNTIY
TRBD2	TRBV19	TRBJ2-4	ASSSAGLAGVGAKNIQY
NA	TRBV20-1	TRBJ2-1	SASGERNSVGNEQF
NA	TRBV3-1/TRBV3-2	TRBJ1-5	ASSHPTGGMRGSNQPQH
NA	TRBV3-1/TRBV3-2	TRBJ2-2	ASSPRSAGIYTGELF
TRBD2	TRBV28	TRBJ2-1	ASSLASGSNMNEQF
NA	TRBV10-3	TRBJ1-1	AISEGQTNTEAF
TRBD2	TRBV4-2	TRBJ2-3	ASSSTSGTTDTQY
TRBD2	TRBV4-1	TRBJ2-5	ASSQDGRPQETQY
TRBD2	TRBV19	TRBJ2-3	ASSIGASGSGDTQY
NA	TRBV28	TRBJ2-2	ASNRRGGTGELF
TRBD1	TRBV9	TRBJ1-3	ASSPRDRESSGNTIY
TRBD2	TRBV6-5	TRBJ2-3	ASSQAGVDTQY
TRBD2	TRBV27	TRBJ2-7	ASSTSGRLDEQY
TRBD1	TRBV28	TRBJ2-7	ATMGGQGGEQY
TRBD2	TRBV3-1/TRBV3-2	TRBJ2-5	ASSQESGGQY
TRBD1	TRBV23-1	TRBJ2-2	ASRPGTGDTGELF
TRBD2	TRBV19	TRBJ2-7	ASSILASGSYEQY
TRBD2	TRBV15	TRBJ2-1	ATSRELAGGVGYNEQF
TRBD2	TRBV5-1	TRBJ2-1	ASSTDLAGVGNEQF
TRBD1	TRBV28	TRBJ1-5	ASSSWDRSSPKAQH
NA	TRBV7-2	TRBJ2-7	ASSLARVAHSYEQY
NA	TRBV4-3	TRBJ2-5	ASSQVGISETQY
TRBD2	TRBV5-4	TRBJ2-1	ASSPGGDSYNEQF
NA	TRBV7-3	TRBJ1-1	ASSLLQGDTEAF
NA	TRBV10-3	TRBJ1-5	AISDAGSNQPQH
TRBD1	TRBV29-1	TRBJ2-7	SGLGQGVIGYEQY
TRBD1	TRBV7-2	TRBJ2-1	ASSFGTGQF
NA	TRBV6-5	TRBJ2-7	ASRSTPGEQY
NA	TRBV3-1/TRBV3-2	TRBJ1-1	ASRQGTNTEAF
TRBD2	TRBV7-2	TRBJ2-7	ASSLGFEAGGRASNEQY
TRBD1	TRBV5-1	TRBJ1-2	ASSSGQAQGYGYT
TRBD1	TRBV12-3/TRBV12-4	TRBJ1-2	ASSLAGQNGYT
TRBD1	TRBV10-2	TRBJ2-5	ASRTGGSETQY
TRBD1	TRBV5-1	TRBJ2-5	ASSLRPGQGSQETQY
TRBD2	TRBV10-3	TRBJ2-7	AIRTSGGLGSYEQY
NA	TRBV5-1	TRBJ1-6	ASSLDGSSYNSPLH
NA	TRBV5-1	TRBJ2-1	ASSSRDWYSYNEQF
TRBD1	TRBV19	TRBJ1-1	ASSIQGAQEAF
NA	TRBV3-1/TRBV3-2	TRBJ1-6	ASSQGGPPLH
NA	TRBV7-8	TRBJ1-2	ASSAGAVRGYT
TRBD2	TRBV3-1/TRBV3-2	TRBJ2-3	ASSQREGTDTQY
NA	TRBV28	TRBJ2-4	ASGGGPYQY
NA	TRBV5-1	TRBJ1-2	ASSSVGGGGYT
TRBD1	TRBV28	TRBJ2-7	ASSLQVTNRDRSHEQY
TRBD1	TRBV19	TRBJ2-1	ASSNPGQAHNEQF
TRBD2	TRBV19	TRBJ2-1	ASSISREWNEQF
NA	TRBV10-3	TRBJ2-5	AISSDGSKDQETQY
NA	TRBV7-2	TRBJ2-1	ASSFAATGSNEQF
NA	TRBV30	TRBJ2-7	AWKNAGPNYEQY
TRBD1	TRBV25-1	TRBJ2-7	ASSDDRGSSTYEQY